The subject of this entry is one T cell receptor beta chain. Its antigen is unidentified. This specimen comes from a study of cytomegalovirus exposure and HLA in healthy donors. Study findings and constraints: Apparent HLA restriction characterized most CMV-associated TCR beta chains in a later analysis. It is likely that the observed cluster of highly shared sequence variants was a sequencing artifact.

Primers for the PCR totalled 60 Vbeta and 13 Jbeta. TCRdb's copy holds only in-frame clones and misses some; the assay was immunoSEQ multiplex PCR. The table includes 150,000 or so clones, over 75% detected once. The germline V gene encodes CDR1 SGDLS and CDR2 YYNGEE. The CDR3 consists of 16 residues. The germline V and J ends were trimmed by 4 bases and 0 bases, with 15 bases remaining between them. The material sequenced was PBMCs. The clonotype originates from a man aged 30 to 39 in good health and CMV-seropositive. The genes are TRBV9 and TRBJ2-3; tentatively, D is TRBD1 (6 bases). CDR3 sequence (DNA): TGTGCCAGCAGCTACTCCGGGACAACTAGCACAGATACGCAGTATTTT. This sequence encodes CASSYSGTTSTDTQYF.